The rows below give T cell receptor beta chains drawn from one sample of a study of CD8+ T cells in alopecia areata. Some clones are missing from TCRdb's copy, which holds only in-frame ones; the method was immunoSEQ multiplex PCR. This table holds about 180,000 clones, around 63% found once. The sequenced sample was CD4+ T cells sorted from blood, obtained at week 0. The receptors derive from a human donor with alopecia areata. Both conserved end residues are trimmed from each CDR3. Each record gives: J gene, clone size, V gene, CDR3 protein. The size entry is marked missing in some rows and otherwise reads once, few, many or a size class.

J gene: TRBJ1-1
clone size: -
V gene: TRBV5-4
CDR3 protein: ASSFLPGTEAF

J gene: TRBJ2-6
clone size: -
V gene: TRBV19
CDR3 protein: AATEDSGANVLT

J gene: TRBJ1-5
clone size: once
V gene: TRBV15
CDR3 protein: ATRLGTGEQPQH

J gene: TRBJ1-2
clone size: -
V gene: TRBV7-2
CDR3 protein: ASSLRRPANT

J gene: TRBJ2-7
clone size: few
V gene: TRBV29-1
CDR3 protein: SAGNRDPAYEQY

J gene: TRBJ2-5
clone size: many
V gene: TRBV5-1
CDR3 protein: ASRSGGPGETQY

J gene: TRBJ1-1
clone size: -
V gene: TRBV6-5
CDR3 protein: ASSRDRERSTEAF

J gene: TRBJ2-5
clone size: -
V gene: TRBV7-6
CDR3 protein: ASSPPSGTKETQY

J gene: TRBJ1-2
clone size: -
V gene: TRBV28
CDR3 protein: ASRPVGANYGYT

J gene: TRBJ2-5
clone size: -
V gene: TRBV2
CDR3 protein: ASSEVGGGKTQY

J gene: TRBJ2-2
clone size: -
V gene: TRBV29-1
CDR3 protein: SGKITGELF

J gene: TRBJ2-3
clone size: few
V gene: TRBV29-1
CDR3 protein: SVDGRGWVDTQY

J gene: TRBJ2-3
clone size: few
V gene: TRBV7-8
CDR3 protein: ASSQRTGGYTDTQY

J gene: TRBJ2-5
clone size: -
V gene: TRBV29-1
CDR3 protein: SVANRGLGETQY

J gene: TRBJ2-7
clone size: -
V gene: TRBV19
CDR3 protein: ASSKDLPSYEQY

J gene: TRBJ1-5
clone size: -
V gene: TRBV6-1
CDR3 protein: ASREGSNQPQH

J gene: TRBJ2-1
clone size: -
V gene: TRBV10-1
CDR3 protein: ASSGMNEQF

J gene: TRBJ2-3
clone size: -
V gene: TRBV6-1
CDR3 protein: ASSEVPRDTQY

J gene: TRBJ2-3
clone size: -
V gene: TRBV9
CDR3 protein: ASSVATAGLTDTQY

J gene: TRBJ1-4
clone size: -
V gene: TRBV5-4
CDR3 protein: ASSLANSNEKLF